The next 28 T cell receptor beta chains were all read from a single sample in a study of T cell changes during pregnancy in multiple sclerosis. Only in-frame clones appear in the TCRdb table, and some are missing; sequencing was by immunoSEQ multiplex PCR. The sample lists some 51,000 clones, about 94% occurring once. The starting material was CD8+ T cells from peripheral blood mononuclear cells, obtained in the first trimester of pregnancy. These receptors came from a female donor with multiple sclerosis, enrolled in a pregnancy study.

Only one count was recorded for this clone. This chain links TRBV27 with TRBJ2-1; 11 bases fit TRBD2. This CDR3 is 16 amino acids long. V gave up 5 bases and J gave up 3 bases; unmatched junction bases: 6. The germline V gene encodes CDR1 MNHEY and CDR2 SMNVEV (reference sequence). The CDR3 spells CASSPIAGGIYNEQFF. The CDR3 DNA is TGTGCCAGCAGTCCGATAGCGGGAGGGATCTACAATGAGCAGTTCTTC.

The CDR3 DNA is TGTGCCAGCAGCCAAGGAGATCAGCCCCAGCATTTT. Its translation is CASSQGDQPQHF. The chain combines TRBV14 with TRBJ1-5; D not resolved. Looked up from germline, CDR1 is SGHDN and CDR2 is FVKESK. The CDR3 sequence is 12 residues long. The germline V and J ends were trimmed by 1 base and 5 bases, with 3 bases remaining between them. Filled out from reference TRBV14 and TRBJ1-5, the complete variable domain reads EAGVTQFPSHSVIEKGQTVTLRCDPISGHDNLYWYRRVMGKEIKFLLHFVKESKQDESGMPNNRFLAERTGGTYSTLKVQPAELEDSGVYFCASSQGDQPQHFGDGTRLSIL.

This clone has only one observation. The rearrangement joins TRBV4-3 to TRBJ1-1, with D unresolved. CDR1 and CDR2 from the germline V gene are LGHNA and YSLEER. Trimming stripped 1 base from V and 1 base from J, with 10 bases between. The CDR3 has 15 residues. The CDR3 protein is CASSQGRWGNTEAFF. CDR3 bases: TGCGCCAGCAGCCAAGGGAGGTGGGGGAACACTGAAGCTTTCTTT.

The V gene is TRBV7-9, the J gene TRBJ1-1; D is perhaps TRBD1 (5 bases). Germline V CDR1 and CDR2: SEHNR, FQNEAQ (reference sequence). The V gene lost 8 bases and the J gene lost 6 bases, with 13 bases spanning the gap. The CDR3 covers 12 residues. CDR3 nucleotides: TGTGCCAGCCGTTTGGGGGGAGCTGAAGCTTTCTTT. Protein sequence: CASRLGGAEAFF.

CDR3 in DNA: TGTGCCAGCAGCCCCCAAACAGGGGAGAACACCGGGGAGCTGTTTTTT. Its protein product is CASSPQTGENTGELFF. This rearrangement joins TRBV9 to TRBJ2-2, with 7 bases that match TRBD1. This CDR3 region has 16 residues. With V trimmed by 4 bases and J by 1 base, 7 bases remained unmatched. Germline V gives CDR1 SGDLS, CDR2 YYNGEE.

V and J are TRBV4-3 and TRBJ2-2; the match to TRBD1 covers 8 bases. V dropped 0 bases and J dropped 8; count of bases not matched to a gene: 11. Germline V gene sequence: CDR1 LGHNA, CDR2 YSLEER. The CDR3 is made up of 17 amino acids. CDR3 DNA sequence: TGCGCCAGCAGCCAAGAGGCAGGGGGCCTTCTCTGGGGGGAGCTGTTTTTT. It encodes CASSQEAGGLLWGELFF.

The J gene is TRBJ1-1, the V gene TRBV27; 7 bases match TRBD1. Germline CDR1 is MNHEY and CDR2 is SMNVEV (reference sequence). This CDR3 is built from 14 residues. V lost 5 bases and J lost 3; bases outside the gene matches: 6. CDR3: CASSDGQVYTEAFF. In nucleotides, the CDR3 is TGTGCCAGCAGTGACGGACAGGTTTACACTGAAGCTTTCTTT.

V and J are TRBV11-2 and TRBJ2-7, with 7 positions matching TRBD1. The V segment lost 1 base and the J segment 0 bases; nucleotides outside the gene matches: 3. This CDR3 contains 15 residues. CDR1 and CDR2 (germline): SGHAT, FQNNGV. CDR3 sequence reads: CASSLGAGGSYEQYF. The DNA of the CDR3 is TGTGCCAGCAGCTTAGGGGCAGGGGGCTCCTACGAGCAGTACTTC.

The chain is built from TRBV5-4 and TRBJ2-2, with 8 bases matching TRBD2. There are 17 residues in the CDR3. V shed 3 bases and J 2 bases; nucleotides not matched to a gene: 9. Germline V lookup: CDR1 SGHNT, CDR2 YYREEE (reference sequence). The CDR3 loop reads CASSSSRAGGNTGELFF. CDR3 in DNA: TGTGCCAGCAGCTCCTCACGGGCGGGGGGAAACACCGGGGAGCTGTTTTTT.

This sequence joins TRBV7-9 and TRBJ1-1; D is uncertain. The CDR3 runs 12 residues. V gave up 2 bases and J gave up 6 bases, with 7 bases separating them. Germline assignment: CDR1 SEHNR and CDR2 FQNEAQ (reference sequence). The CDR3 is CASSLLLPEAFF. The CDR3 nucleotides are TGTGCCAGCAGCTTACTCCTCCCTGAAGCTTTCTTT.

The chain's CDR3 is CASSYATGGYEQYF. The CDR3 DNA is TGTGCCAGCAGTTACGCCACAGGGGGCTACGAGCAGTACTTC. V and J are TRBV6-5 and TRBJ2-7; 8 nucleotides match TRBD1. Germline loops: CDR1 MNHEY, CDR2 SVGAGI. With 2 bases clipped from V and 3 bases from J, the junction kept 3 bases outside the gene matches. CDR3 length: 14 residues.

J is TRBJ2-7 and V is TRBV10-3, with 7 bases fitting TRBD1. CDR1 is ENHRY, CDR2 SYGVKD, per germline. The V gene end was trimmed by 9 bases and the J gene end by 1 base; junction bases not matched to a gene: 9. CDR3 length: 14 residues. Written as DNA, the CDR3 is TGTGCCATTAAAACAGGGGTGACGTCCTACGAGCAGTACTTC. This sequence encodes CAIKTGVTSYEQYF.

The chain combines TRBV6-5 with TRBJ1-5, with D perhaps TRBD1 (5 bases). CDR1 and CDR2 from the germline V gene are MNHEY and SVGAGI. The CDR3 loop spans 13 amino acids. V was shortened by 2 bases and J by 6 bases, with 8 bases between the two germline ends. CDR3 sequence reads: CASSYGGGQPQHF. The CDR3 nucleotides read TGTGCCAGCAGTTACGGGGGAGGTCAGCCCCAGCATTTT.

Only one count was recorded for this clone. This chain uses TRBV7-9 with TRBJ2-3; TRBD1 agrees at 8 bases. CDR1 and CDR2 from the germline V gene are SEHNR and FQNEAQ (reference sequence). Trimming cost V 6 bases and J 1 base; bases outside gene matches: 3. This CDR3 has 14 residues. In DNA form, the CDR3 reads TGTGCCAGCAGACCGACAGGGGGCACAGATACGCAGTATTTT. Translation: CASRPTGGTDTQYF.

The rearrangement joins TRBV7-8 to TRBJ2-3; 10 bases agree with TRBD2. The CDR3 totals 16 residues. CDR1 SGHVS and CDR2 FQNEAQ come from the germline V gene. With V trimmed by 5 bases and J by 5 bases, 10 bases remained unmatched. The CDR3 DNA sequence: TGTGCCAGCAGCCTTTCCCTAGCGGGGGAAATAGATACGCAGTATTTT. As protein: CASSLSLAGEIDTQYF.

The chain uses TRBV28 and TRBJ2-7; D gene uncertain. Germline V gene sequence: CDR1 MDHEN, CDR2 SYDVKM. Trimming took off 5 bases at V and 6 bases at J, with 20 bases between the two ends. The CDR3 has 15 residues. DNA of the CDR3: TGTGCCAGCAGTCCTTCCGGAGTAAGAAGGTCCGAGCAGTACTTC. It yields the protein CASSPSGVRRSEQYF. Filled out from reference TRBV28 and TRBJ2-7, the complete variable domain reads DVKVTQSSRYLVKRTGEKVFLECVQDMDHENMFWYRQDPGLGLRLIYFSYDVKMKEKGDIPEGYSVSREKKERFSLILESASTNQTSMYLCASSPSGVRRSEQYFGPGTRLTVT.

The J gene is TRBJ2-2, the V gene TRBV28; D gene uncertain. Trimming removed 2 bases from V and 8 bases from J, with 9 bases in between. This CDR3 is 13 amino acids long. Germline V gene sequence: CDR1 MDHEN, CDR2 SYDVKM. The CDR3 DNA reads TGTGCCAGCAGTTTAGGGCCTAAGGGGGAGCTGTTTTTT. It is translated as CASSLGPKGELFF.

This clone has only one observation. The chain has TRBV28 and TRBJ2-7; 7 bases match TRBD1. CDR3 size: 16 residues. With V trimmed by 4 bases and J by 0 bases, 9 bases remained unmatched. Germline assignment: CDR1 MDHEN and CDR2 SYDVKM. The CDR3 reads CASSSTRQGPSYEQYF. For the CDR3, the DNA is TGTGCCAGCAGTTCTACTCGACAGGGTCCCTCCTACGAGCAGTACTTC.

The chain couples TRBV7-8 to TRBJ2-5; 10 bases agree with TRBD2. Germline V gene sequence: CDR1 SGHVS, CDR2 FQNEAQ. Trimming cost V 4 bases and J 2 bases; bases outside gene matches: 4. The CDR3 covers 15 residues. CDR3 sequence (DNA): TGTGCCAGCAGCTCGGCACTAGCGGGACAAGAGACCCAGTACTTC. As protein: CASSSALAGQETQYF.

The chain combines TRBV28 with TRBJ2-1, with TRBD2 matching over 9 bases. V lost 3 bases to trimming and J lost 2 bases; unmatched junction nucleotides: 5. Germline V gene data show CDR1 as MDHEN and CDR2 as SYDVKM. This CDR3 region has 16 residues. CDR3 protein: CASSFSAGGPYNEQFF. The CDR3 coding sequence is TGTGCCAGCAGTTTCTCGGCGGGAGGGCCCTACAATGAGCAGTTCTTC.

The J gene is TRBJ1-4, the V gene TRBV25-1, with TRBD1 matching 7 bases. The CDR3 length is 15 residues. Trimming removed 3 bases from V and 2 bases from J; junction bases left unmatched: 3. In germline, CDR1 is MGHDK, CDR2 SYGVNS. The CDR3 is CASSDPGGTNEKLFF. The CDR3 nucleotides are TGTGCCAGCAGTGATCCAGGGGGTACTAATGAAAAACTGTTTTTT.

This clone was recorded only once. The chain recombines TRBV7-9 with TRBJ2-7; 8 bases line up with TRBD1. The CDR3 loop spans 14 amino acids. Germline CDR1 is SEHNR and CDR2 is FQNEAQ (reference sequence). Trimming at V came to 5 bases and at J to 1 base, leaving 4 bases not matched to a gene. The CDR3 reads CASSLGTGSYEQYF. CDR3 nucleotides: TGTGCCAGCAGCCTCGGGACAGGATCCTACGAGCAGTACTTC.

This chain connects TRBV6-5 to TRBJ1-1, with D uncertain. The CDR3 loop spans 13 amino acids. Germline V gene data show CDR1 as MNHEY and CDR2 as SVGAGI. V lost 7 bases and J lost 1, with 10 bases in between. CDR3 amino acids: CASNYRGNTEAFF. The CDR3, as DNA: TGTGCCAGCAACTACCGGGGGAACACTGAAGCTTTCTTT.

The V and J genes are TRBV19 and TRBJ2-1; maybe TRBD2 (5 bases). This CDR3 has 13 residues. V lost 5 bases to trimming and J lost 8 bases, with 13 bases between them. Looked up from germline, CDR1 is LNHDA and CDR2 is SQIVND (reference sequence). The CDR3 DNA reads TGTGCCAGTAGTGGGGAGAACACCTATGAGCAGTTCTTC. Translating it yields CASSGENTYEQFF.

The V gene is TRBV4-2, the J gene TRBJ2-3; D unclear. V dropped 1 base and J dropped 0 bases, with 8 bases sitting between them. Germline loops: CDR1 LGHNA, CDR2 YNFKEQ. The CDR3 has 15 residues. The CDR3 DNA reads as TGTGCCAGCAGCCAAGGGCCCATTAGCACAGATACGCAGTATTTT. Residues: CASSQGPISTDTQYF.

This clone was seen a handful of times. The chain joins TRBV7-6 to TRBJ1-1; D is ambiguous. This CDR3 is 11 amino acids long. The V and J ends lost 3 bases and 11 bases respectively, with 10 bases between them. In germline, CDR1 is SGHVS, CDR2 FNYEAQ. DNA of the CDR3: TGTGCCAGCAGCTTTAATGAAGAGGCTTTCTTT. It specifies CASSFNEEAFF.

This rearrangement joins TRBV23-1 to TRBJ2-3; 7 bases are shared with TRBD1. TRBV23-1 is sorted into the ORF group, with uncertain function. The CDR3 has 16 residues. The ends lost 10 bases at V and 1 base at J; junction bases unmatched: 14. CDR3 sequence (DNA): TGCGCCACACGACGCACAGGGGTTGCTGGCACAGATACGCAGTATTTT. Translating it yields CATRRTGVAGTDTQYF.

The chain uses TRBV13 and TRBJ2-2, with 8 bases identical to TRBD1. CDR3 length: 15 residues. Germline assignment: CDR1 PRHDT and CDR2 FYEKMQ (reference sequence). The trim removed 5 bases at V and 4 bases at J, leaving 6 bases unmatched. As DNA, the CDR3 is TGTGCCAGCAGCATCAGGGGGCTGGGCACCGGGGAGCTGTTTTTT. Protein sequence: CASSIRGLGTGELFF. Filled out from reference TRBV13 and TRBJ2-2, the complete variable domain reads AAGVIQSPRHLIKEKRETATLKCYPIPRHDTVYWYQQGPGQDPQFLISFYEKMQSDKGSIPDRFSAQQFSDYHSELNMSSLELGDSALYFCASSIRGLGTGELFFGEGSRLTVL.